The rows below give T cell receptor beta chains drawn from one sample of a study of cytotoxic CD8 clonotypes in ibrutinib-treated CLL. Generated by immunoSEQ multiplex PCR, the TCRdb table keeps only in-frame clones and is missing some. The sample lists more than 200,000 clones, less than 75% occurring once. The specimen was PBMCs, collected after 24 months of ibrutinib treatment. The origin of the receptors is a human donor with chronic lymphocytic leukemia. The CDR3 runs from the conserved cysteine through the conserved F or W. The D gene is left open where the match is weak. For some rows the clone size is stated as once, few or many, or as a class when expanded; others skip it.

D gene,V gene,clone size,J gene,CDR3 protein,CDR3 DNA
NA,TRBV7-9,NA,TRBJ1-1,CASSLGGAYTEAFF,TGTGCCAGCAGCTTAGGGGGGGCCTACACTGAAGCTTTCTTT
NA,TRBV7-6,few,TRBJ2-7,CASSPGQGGEQYF,TGTGCCAGCAGCCCGGGGCAGGGTGGCGAGCAGTACTTC
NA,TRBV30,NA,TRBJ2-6,CAWSGTGSSASGANVLTF,TGTGCCTGGAGTGGAACAGGGTCTTCGGCCTCTGGGGCCAACGTCCTGACTTTC
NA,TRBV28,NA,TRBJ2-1,CASLPAPGELYNEQFF,TGTGCCAGCTTACCAGCCCCGGGAGAGCTCTACAATGAGCAGTTCTTC
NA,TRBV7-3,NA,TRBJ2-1,CASSPRSGGYNEQFF,TGTGCCAGCAGCCCCCGGTCCGGGGGTTACAATGAGCAGTTCTTC
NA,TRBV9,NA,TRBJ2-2,CASRGTSGELFF,TGTGCCAGCAGAGGCACGAGCGGGGAGCTGTTTTTT
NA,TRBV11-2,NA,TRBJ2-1,CASSLDSGPHNEQFF,TGTGCCAGCAGCTTAGATTCTGGACCTCACAATGAGCAGTTCTTC
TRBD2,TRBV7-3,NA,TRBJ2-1,CASSLPGLAGGRSFF,TGTGCCAGCAGCTTACCGGGACTAGCGGGAGGGCGGTCGTTCTTC
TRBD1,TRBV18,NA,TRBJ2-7,CASSGQGNSEQYF,TGTGCCAGCTCGGGACAGGGGAACTCCGAGCAGTACTTC
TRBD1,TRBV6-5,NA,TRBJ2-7,CASSYRRDRAGEQYF,TGTGCCAGCAGTTATCGCCGGGACAGGGCGGGAGAGCAGTACTTC
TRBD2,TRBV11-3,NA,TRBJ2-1,CASSSSSGASQVFF,TGTGCCAGCAGCTCATCTAGCGGGGCCTCCCAGGTGTTCTTC
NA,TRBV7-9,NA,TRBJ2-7,CASSWEANEQYF,TGTGCCAGCAGCTGGGAGGCTAACGAGCAGTACTTC
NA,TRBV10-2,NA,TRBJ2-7,CATTDYYEQYF,TGCGCCACCACCGACTACTACGAGCAGTACTTC
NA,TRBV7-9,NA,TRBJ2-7,CASSTPSGVPSDEQYF,TGTGCCAGCAGCACACCATCAGGGGTTCCCTCCGACGAGCAGTACTTC
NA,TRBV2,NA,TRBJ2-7,CASSVYWGEGYEQYF,TGTGCCAGCAGTGTTTATTGGGGAGAGGGCTACGAGCAGTACTTC
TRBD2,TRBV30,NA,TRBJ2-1,CAWSVIAGANEQFF,TGTGCCTGGAGTGTCATAGCGGGAGCCAATGAGCAGTTCTTC
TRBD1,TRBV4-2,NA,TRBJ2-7,CASSAQTGEIDEQYF,TGTGCCAGCAGCGCCCAGACAGGGGAAATCGACGAGCAGTACTTC
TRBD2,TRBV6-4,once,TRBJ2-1,CASRGLAGDGEQFF,TGTGCCAGCAGGGGACTAGCGGGAGATGGTGAGCAGTTCTTC
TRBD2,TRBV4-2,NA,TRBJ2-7,CASSQYGTSGIASQEQYF,TGTGCCAGCAGCCAATACGGGACTAGCGGGATAGCTAGTCAAGAGCAGTACTTC
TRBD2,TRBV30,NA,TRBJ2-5,CAWSASLAGDLETQYF,TGTGCCTGGAGTGCATCACTAGCGGGAGATCTAGAGACCCAGTACTTC
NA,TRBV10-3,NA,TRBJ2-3,CAISESVLHEDTQYF,TGTGCCATCAGTGAGTCGGTCTTACATGAAGATACGCAGTATTTT
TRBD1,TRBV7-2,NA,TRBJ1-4,CASSSGQGREKLFF,TGTGCCAGCAGCTCGGGACAGGGACGAGAAAAACTGTTTTTT
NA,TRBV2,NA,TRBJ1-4,CASSDRVSEKLFF,TGTGCCAGCAGTGACAGGGTTTCTGAAAAACTGTTTTTT
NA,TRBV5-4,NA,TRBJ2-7,CASSLRGPTYEQYF,TGTGCCAGCAGCTTGCGGGGTCCTACCTACGAGCAGTACTTC
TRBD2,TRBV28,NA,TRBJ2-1,CASSSPGTSLIYNEQFF,TGTGCCAGCAGTTCGCCCGGGACTAGCTTAATCTACAATGAGCAGTTCTTC
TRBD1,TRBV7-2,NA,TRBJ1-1,CASSQGQGFTEAFF,TGTGCCAGCAGCCAGGGACAGGGGTTTACTGAAGCTTTCTTT
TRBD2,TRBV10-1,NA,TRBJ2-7,CASSESLGLAGTYEQYF,TGCGCCAGCAGTGAATCTTTAGGACTAGCGGGCACCTACGAGCAGTACTTC
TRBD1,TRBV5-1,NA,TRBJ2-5,CASSRQGMRETQYF,TGCGCCAGCAGCCGACAGGGAATGAGGGAGACCCAGTACTTC
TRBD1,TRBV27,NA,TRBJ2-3,CASRYDRGGDTQYF,TGTGCCAGCAGGTACGACAGGGGTGGAGATACGCAGTATTTT
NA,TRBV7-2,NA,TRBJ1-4,CASRVGPVTGNEKLFF,TGTGCCAGCAGGGTGGGCCCTGTGACGGGGAATGAAAAACTGTTTTTT
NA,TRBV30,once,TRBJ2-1,CAFAQGEQFF,TGTGCCTTTGCACAGGGTGAGCAGTTCTTC
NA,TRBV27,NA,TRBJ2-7,CASSSGLYYEQYF,TGTGCCAGCAGTTCGGGTCTATACTACGAGCAGTACTTC
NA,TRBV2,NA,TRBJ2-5,CASSEAQARRETQYF,TGTGCCAGCAGTGAAGCGCAGGCCAGAAGGGAGACCCAGTACTTC
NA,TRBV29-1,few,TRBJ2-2,CSVEGVGNTGELFF,TGCAGCGTTGAAGGGGTTGGGAACACCGGGGAGCTGTTTTTT
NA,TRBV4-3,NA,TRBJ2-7,CASSQDDQTYEQYF,TGCGCCAGCAGCCAAGATGACCAAACCTACGAGCAGTACTTC
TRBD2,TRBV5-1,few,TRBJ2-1,CASSLGAGAVNEQFF,TGCGCCAGCAGCTTGGGAGCGGGAGCAGTCAATGAGCAGTTCTTC
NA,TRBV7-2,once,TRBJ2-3,CASSLSRITDTQYF,TGTGCCAGCAGCTTGTCCAGAATCACAGATACGCAGTATTTT
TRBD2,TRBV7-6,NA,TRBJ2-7,CASSRGAGGTYEQYF,TGTGCCAGCAGCAGGGGAGCGGGAGGTACCTACGAGCAGTACTTC
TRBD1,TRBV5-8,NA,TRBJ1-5,CASSMGGTGGTFNQPQHF,TGTGCCAGCAGCATGGGAGGGACAGGGGGTACCTTCAATCAGCCCCAGCATTTT
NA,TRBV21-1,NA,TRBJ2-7,CASSKEIDITYEQYF,TGTGCCAGCAGCAAAGAAATCGACATAACCTACGAGCAGTACTTC
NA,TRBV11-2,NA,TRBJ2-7,CASSSLIGHEQYF,TGTGCCAGCAGCTCCCTCATCGGCCACGAGCAGTACTTC
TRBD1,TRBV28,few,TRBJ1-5,CASSPQGAGQPQHF,TGTGCCAGCAGTCCACAGGGGGCCGGGCAGCCCCAGCATTTT
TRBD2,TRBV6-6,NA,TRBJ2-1,CASSFGLAGANEQFF,TGTGCCAGCAGTTTCGGACTAGCGGGAGCCAATGAGCAGTTCTTC
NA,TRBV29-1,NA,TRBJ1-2,CSAEGGAFGYTF,TGCAGCGCCGAGGGGGGGGCGTTTGGCTACACCTTC
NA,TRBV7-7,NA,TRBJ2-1,CASSPRANNEQFF,TGTGCTAGCAGCCCCCGGGCCAACAATGAGCAGTTCTTC
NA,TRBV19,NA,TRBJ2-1,CASKMFSGANNEQFF,TGTGCCAGTAAGATGTTTTCAGGGGCGAACAATGAGCAGTTCTTC
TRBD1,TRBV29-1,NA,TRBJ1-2,CSVEAEGQVYGYTF,TGCAGCGTTGAAGCGGAAGGACAGGTCTATGGCTACACCTTC
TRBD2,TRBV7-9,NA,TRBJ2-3,CASSSGYGTSSLDTQYF,TGTGCCAGCAGCTCCGGATATGGGACTAGTTCATTGGATACGCAGTATTTT
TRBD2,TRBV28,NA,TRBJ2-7,CASTIRSGLAGYEQYF,TGTGCCAGCACCATCCGGAGCGGCCTAGCGGGTTACGAGCAGTACTTC
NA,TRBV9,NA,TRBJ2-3,CASSSTGVDTQYF,TGTGCCAGCAGCTCCACGGGGGTGGATACGCAGTATTTT
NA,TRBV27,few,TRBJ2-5,CASSLAGGGGTQYF,TGTGCCAGCAGTTTAGCTGGGGGTGGTGGGACCCAGTACTTC
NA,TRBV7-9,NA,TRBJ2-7,CASTPPGYYEQYF,TGTGCCAGCACCCCCCCCGGCTACTACGAGCAGTACTTC
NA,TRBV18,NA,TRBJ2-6,CASSLQPSGANVLTF,TGTGCCAGCTCACTACAGCCGTCTGGGGCCAACGTCCTGACTTTC
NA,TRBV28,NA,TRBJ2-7,CASRLGNSYEQYF,TGTGCCAGCAGGTTGGGAAACTCCTACGAGCAGTACTTC